These 24 T cell receptor beta chains were sequenced from one sample in a study of technical replicates of blood from a handful of donors. The assay was immunoSEQ multiplex PCR, and TCRdb's table has in-frame clones only and misses some. The table has approximately 79,000 clones, approximately 97% seen once. The specimen sequenced was T cells isolated from PBMCs. Receptors were obtained from a human donor in good health.

This chain joins TRBV2 and TRBJ2-2, with 8 bases lining up with TRBD1. The CDR3 contains 14 residues. CDR1 is SNHLY and CDR2 is FYNNEI in the germline V gene. V was pared by 6 bases and J by 4 bases, with 4 bases of the junction left unmatched. The CDR3 loop reads CASSLTGATGELFF. The CDR3 DNA follows: TGTGCCAGCAGCCTGACAGGGGCCACCGGGGAGCTGTTTTTT.

The chain combines TRBV29-1 with TRBJ2-3; D perhaps matches TRBD1 (5 bases). Between the trimmed V and J ends, which lost 6 bases and 0 bases, there was a span of 13 bases. The germline V gene has CDR1 SQVTM and CDR2 ANQGSEA. CDR3 length equals 14 residues. The CDR3 coding sequence is TGCAGCGTCAGACAGACGACTAGCACAGATACGCAGTATTTT. This encodes CSVRQTTSTDTQYF.

The chain is built from TRBV28 and TRBJ2-7; 7 nucleotides line up with TRBD1. Germline trimming cut 6 bases from V and 4 bases from J; bases unmatched to any gene: 6. CDR3 length: 13 amino acids. From germline, CDR1 is MDHEN and CDR2 SYDVKM. The CDR3 reads CASRFSGGYEQYF. The CDR3 DNA sequence: TGTGCCAGCAGATTTTCAGGGGGATACGAGCAGTACTTC.

CDR3 amino acids: CSVRSQDSLNTEAFF. The CDR3 DNA sequence: TGCAGCGTTCGATCCCAGGACAGCCTTAACACTGAAGCTTTCTTT. This chain connects TRBV29-1 to TRBJ1-1; a weak D match, TRBD1 (6 bases). The CDR3 spans 15 residues. CDR1 and CDR2 from the germline V gene are SQVTM and ANQGSEA. V shed 5 bases and J shed 2 bases, with 18 bases lying between them.

V is TRBV28 and J is TRBJ1-1; the D gene is possibly TRBD1 (5 bases). The CDR3 has 14 residues. Trimming took 7 bases from V and 0 from J, leaving 12 bases between them. The germline V gene encodes CDR1 MDHEN and CDR2 SYDVKM. The DNA for the CDR3 is TGTGCCAGCACCATGACAGCCATGAACACTGAAGCTTTCTTT. It codes for CASTMTAMNTEAFF.

The chain is built from TRBV4-2 and TRBJ2-1; 9 nucleotides agree with TRBD2. CDR3 length: 15 residues. V was clipped by 1 base and J by 9 bases; unmatched bases: 7. Germline CDR1 LGHNA, CDR2 YNFKEQ. This chain's CDR3 is CASSQVSSGITEQFF. As DNA, the CDR3 is TGTGCCAGCAGCCAAGTGTCTAGCGGGATTACTGAGCAGTTCTTC.

The chain carries TRBV6-1 and TRBJ1-2, with 7 bases fitting TRBD1. Trimming at V came to 6 bases and at J to 2 bases, leaving 9 bases not matched to a gene. Germline V gene lookup returns CDR1 MNHNS and CDR2 SASEGT. The CDR3 is 15 residues long. CDR3 loop: CASSPTVDRNYGYTF. The CDR3 region has the DNA TGTGCCAGCAGCCCGACCGTGGACAGGAACTATGGCTACACCTTC.

V is TRBV27 and J is TRBJ2-1; D is possibly TRBD2 (6 bases). Germline CDR1 and CDR2: MNHEY and SMNVEV (reference sequence). Deletions cut 8 bases from V and 12 bases from J, with 20 bases between. This CDR3 region has 13 residues. In DNA form, the CDR3 reads TGTGCCAGCGGACGTAGCGGCTCCAGCGTGCAGTTCTTC. Translation: CASGRSGSSVQFF.

The chain combines TRBV7-8 with TRBJ2-1, with 8 bases aligning to TRBD2. Germline loops: CDR1 SGHVS, CDR2 FQNEAQ. V gave up 0 bases and J gave up 10 bases; unmatched junction bases: 8. The length of the CDR3 is 15 residues. The CDR3 bases are TGTGCCAGCAGCTTAGCCTCCAAACTAGCGGAAGAGCAGTTCTTC. This encodes CASSLASKLAEEQFF. Combining the CDR3 with reference TRBV7-8 and TRBJ2-1 gives the whole variable domain GAGVSQSPRYKVAKRGQDVALRCDPISGHVSLFWYQQALGQGPEFLTYFQNEAQLDKSGLPSDRFFAERPEGSVSTLKIQRTQQEDSAVYLCASSLASKLAEEQFFGPGTRLTVL.

This chain connects TRBV7-3 to TRBJ1-2; maybe TRBD1 (6 bases). Trimming took 3 bases from V and 8 from J, leaving 13 bases between them. The germline CDR1 and CDR2 sequences are SGHTA and FQGTGA. This CDR3 is 13 amino acids long. The CDR3 reads CASSFRSGEGYTF. The CDR3 DNA reads as TGTGCCAGCAGCTTTAGGTCAGGGGAAGGCTACACCTTC.

V gene TRBV19 combines with J gene TRBJ1-5, with TRBD1 identical over 9 bases. CDR1 is LNHDA, CDR2 SQIVND, per germline (reference sequence). This CDR3 has 15 amino acids. J gave up 7 bases and V 5 bases, and 9 bases lay outside the gene matches. CDR3 in DNA: TGTGCCAGTAGTCCCCCCGGACAGGGGCCCCAGCCCCAGCATTTT. This sequence encodes CASSPPGQGPQPQHF.

The rearrangement joins TRBV29-1 to TRBJ2-1, with 9 positions matching TRBD1. The junction had 23 bases not matched to a gene; V was cut back by 0 bases and J by 8 bases. This CDR3 region has 20 residues. Germline-derived CDR1 and CDR2 are SQVTM and ANQGSEA. The CDR3 sequence: CSVEDSGTGWEPVSVDEQFF. DNA of the CDR3: TGCAGCGTTGAAGATTCCGGGACAGGGTGGGAACCCGTCAGTGTCGATGAGCAGTTCTTC.

This clone was counted once. This chain joins TRBV10-3 and TRBJ2-1, with D hard to call. CDR1 is ENHRY, CDR2 SYGVKD, per germline. Trimming removed 4 bases at V and 9 bases at J, with 10 bases between. The CDR3 is made up of 12 amino acids. The DNA of the CDR3 is TGTGCCATCAGTGGGGCGATGGGTGAGCAGTTCTTC. It codes for CAISGAMGEQFF.

This chain connects TRBV4-1 to TRBJ2-1, with D maybe TRBD2 (5 bases). CDR3 length: 13 amino acids. Germline CDR1 and CDR2: MGHRA and YSYEKL. Trimming took off 1 base at V and 8 bases at J, with 9 bases between the two ends. The CDR3 is CASSQGPSYEQFF. Here the CDR3 DNA reads TGCGCCAGCAGCCAAGGCCCTAGCTATGAGCAGTTCTTC.

The chain combines TRBV30 with TRBJ1-1; possible D gene TRBD1, 6 bases. This CDR3 has 15 residues. V lost 2 bases to trimming and J lost 0 bases, with 13 bases between them. The germline CDR1 and CDR2 sequences are GTSNPN and SVGIG (reference sequence). CDR3 sequence (DNA): TGTGCCTGGAGTCGCGACAGGTTCATGAACACTGAAGCTTTCTTT. Translating it yields CAWSRDRFMNTEAFF.

The chain is built from TRBV2 and TRBJ1-2, with 7 bases that match TRBD1. The CDR3 loop spans 14 amino acids. The ends lost 6 bases at V and 4 bases at J; junction bases unmatched: 8. The germline CDR1 and CDR2 sequences are SNHLY and FYNNEI. The CDR3 DNA reads as TGTGCCAGCAGACAGGGACAGACCTTCTATGGCTACACCTTC. Protein product: CASRQGQTFYGYTF.

The J gene is TRBJ1-2, the V gene TRBV30; 11 nucleotides agree with TRBD1. The CDR3 runs 15 residues. V dropped 2 bases and J dropped 6; count of bases not matched to a gene: 8. CDR1 and CDR2 from the germline V gene are GTSNPN and SVGIG (reference sequence). CDR3 sequence reads: CAWSPWTGGTNGYTF. The CDR3, as DNA: TGTGCCTGGAGTCCTTGGACAGGGGGCACAAATGGCTACACCTTC.

The chain employs TRBV6-5 and TRBJ2-1; 10 nucleotides agree with TRBD2. Per the germline V gene, CDR1 is MNHEY and CDR2 is SVGAGI. V gave up 6 bases and J gave up 6 bases; unmatched junction bases: 8. The CDR3 runs to 15 residues. CDR3 nucleotides: TGTGCCAGCAGGACCGGGACTAGCGTAGTCAATGAGCAGTTCTTC. Protein: CASRTGTSVVNEQFF.

This clone was seen once. V usage is TRBV5-1 and J usage is TRBJ1-1, with 10 bases that match TRBD1. The CDR3 length is 15 residues. Losses at the gene ends were 5 bases for V and 0 bases for J; bases not matched to a gene: 4. Germline CDR1 is SGHRS and CDR2 is YFSETQ. CDR3 sequence reads: CASRGQGRLNTEAFF. The CDR3 DNA reads TGCGCCAGCAGGGGACAGGGGCGCCTGAACACTGAAGCTTTCTTT.

This sequence joins TRBV11-3 and TRBJ2-3, with D tentatively TRBD1 (7 bases). The CDR3 consists of 15 residues. V lost 5 bases and J 2 bases, leaving 14 bases between the germline ends. The germline V gene has CDR1 SGHNT and CDR2 YENEEA. The CDR3 nucleotides read TGTGCCAGCAGCCCAGGGGGGCGGTCCACAGATACGCAGTATTTT. It codes for CASSPGGRSTDTQYF. Full variable domain (rest looked up from reference TRBV11-3 and TRBJ2-3): EAGVVQSPRYKIIEKKQPVAFWCNPISGHNTLYWYLQNLGQGPELLIRYENEEAVDDSQLPKDRFSAERLKGVDSTLKIQPAELGDSAVYLCASSPGGRSTDTQYFGPGTRLTVL.

This chain joins TRBV27 and TRBJ1-6; D unresolved. CDR1 and CDR2 (germline): MNHEY, SMNVEV (reference sequence). Trimming took off 5 bases at V and 5 bases at J, with 19 bases between the two ends. This CDR3 has 17 residues. CDR3 protein: CASSNDYPPVDNSPLHF. The CDR3 nucleotides are TGTGCCAGCAGTAACGACTATCCCCCGGTCGATAATTCACCCCTCCACTTT.

The chain recombines TRBV7-9 with TRBJ2-1; a possible D gene is TRBD2 (6 bases). Germline V gene data show CDR1 as SEHNR and CDR2 as FQNEAQ (reference sequence). CDR3 length: 19 residues. V was clipped by 5 bases and J by 0 bases, with 23 bases between them. This CDR3 is CASSTLGRETSYSYNEQFF. CDR3 DNA sequence: TGTGCCAGCAGCACACTCGGGAGAGAAACCTCTTACTCCTACAATGAGCAGTTCTTC.

V and J are TRBV5-1 and TRBJ1-1; no firm D call. V was pared by 0 bases and J by 4 bases, with 7 bases between. Germline V lookup: CDR1 SGHRS, CDR2 YFSETQ. The CDR3 contains 13 residues. CDR3 sequence (DNA): TGCGCCAGCAGCTTGGAACAGCTCACTGAAGCTTTCTTT. This encodes CASSLEQLTEAFF.

The chain combines TRBV5-1 with TRBJ2-5; 11 bases are a match to TRBD2. CDR3 length: 15 residues. The germline gives CDR1 SGHRS, CDR2 YFSETQ. With 4 bases clipped from V and 2 bases from J, the junction kept 4 bases outside the gene matches. The CDR3 region has the DNA TGCGCCAGCAGCCCACTAGCGGGGGCACAAGAGACCCAGTACTTC. It encodes CASSPLAGAQETQYF.